This TCR beta chain was sequenced in a study of PD-1 blockade in classical Hodgkin lymphoma. This clone was detected once. Its antigen is unidentified. TCRdb keeps only in-frame clones here, not all; method: immunoSEQ multiplex PCR. The data contain about 35,000 clones, over 75% of them singletons. Brentuximab vedotin exposure varied, and every patient relapsed after autologous stem cell transplantation. Starting with thawed PBMCs, CD4+ T cells were purified by magnetic negative selection. Overall study results and limits: Baseline TCR diversity was reportedly lower in newly diagnosed patients than healthy donors.

The sample was CD4+ T cells from blood, taken at baseline. The sequence derives from a human donor with classical Hodgkin lymphoma.

This CDR3 is CAWSVRQGAGNEQYF. CDR3 bases: TGTGCCTGGAGTGTACGGCAGGGGGCTGGAAACGAGCAGTACTTC. The rearrangement joins TRBV30 to TRBJ2-7; 8 nucleotides line up with TRBD1. CDR3 length: 15 amino acids. Germline V gives CDR1 GTSNPN, CDR2 SVGIG (reference sequence). V gave up 0 bases and J gave up 5 bases; unmatched junction bases: 9.